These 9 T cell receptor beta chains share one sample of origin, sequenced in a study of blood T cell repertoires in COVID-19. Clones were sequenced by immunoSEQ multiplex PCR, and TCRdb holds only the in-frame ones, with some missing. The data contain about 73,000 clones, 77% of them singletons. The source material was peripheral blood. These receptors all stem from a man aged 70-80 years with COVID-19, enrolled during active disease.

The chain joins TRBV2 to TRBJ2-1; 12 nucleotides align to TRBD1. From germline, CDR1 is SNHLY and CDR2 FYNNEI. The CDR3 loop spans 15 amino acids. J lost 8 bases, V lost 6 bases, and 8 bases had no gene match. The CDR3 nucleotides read TGTGCCAGCAGACGACCGGGACAGGGGGCCGATGAGCAGTTCTTC. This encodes CASRRPGQGADEQFF.

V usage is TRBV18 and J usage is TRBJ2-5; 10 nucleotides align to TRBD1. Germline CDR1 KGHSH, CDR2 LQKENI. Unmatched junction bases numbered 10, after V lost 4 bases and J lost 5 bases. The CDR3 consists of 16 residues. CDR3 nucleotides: TGTGCCAGCTCACGAACCCGACAGGGGGCAAGGGAGACCCAGTACTTC. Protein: CASSRTRQGARETQYF. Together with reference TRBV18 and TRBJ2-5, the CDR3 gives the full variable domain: NAGVMQNPRHLVRRRGQEARLRCSPMKGHSHVYWYRQLPEEGLKFMVYLQKENIIDESGMPKERFSAEFPKEGPSILRIQQVVRGDSAAYFCASSRTRQGARETQYFGPGTRLLVL.

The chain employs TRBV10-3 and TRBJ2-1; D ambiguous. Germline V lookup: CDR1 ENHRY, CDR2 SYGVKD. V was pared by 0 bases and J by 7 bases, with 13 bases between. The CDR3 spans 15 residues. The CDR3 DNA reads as TGTGCCATCAGTGAGTCGGGCGTTGTTAGGAATGAGCAGTTCTTC. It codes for CAISESGVVRNEQFF.

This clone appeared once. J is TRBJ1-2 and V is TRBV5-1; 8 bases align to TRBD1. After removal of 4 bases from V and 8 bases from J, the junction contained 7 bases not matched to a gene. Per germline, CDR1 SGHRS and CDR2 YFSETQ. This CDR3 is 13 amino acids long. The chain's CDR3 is CASSPGQDQGYTF. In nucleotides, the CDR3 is TGCGCCAGCAGCCCGGGACAGGACCAAGGCTACACCTTC. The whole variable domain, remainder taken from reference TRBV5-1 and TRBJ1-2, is KAGVTQTPRYLIKTRGQQVTLSCSPISGHRSVSWYQQTPGQGLQFLFEYFSETQRNKGNFPGRFSGRQFSNSRSEMNVSTLELGDSALYLCASSPGQDQGYTFGSGTRLTVV.

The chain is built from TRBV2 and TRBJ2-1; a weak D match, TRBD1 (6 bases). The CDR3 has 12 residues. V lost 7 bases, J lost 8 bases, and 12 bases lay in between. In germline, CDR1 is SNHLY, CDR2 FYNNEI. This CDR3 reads CASTGTTHEQFF. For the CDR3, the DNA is TGTGCCAGCACGGGGACAACCCATGAGCAGTTCTTC.

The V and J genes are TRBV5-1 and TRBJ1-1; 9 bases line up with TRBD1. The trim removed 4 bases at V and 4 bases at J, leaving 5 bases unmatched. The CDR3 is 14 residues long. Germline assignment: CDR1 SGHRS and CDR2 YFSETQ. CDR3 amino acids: CASSPNRGLTEAFF. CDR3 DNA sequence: TGCGCCAGCAGCCCAAACAGGGGGCTCACTGAAGCTTTCTTT.

The CDR3 DNA reads TGCGCCAGCAGCGTCGGGACTAGCGGGAGTTTTCAACATTCCTACGAGCAGTACTTC. The encoded protein is CASSVGTSGSFQHSYEQYF. The chain uses TRBV5-1 and TRBJ2-7; 14 nucleotides match TRBD2. This CDR3 region has 19 residues. The V gene end was trimmed by 4 bases and the J gene end by 1 base; junction bases not matched to a gene: 13. Germline V gene sequence: CDR1 SGHRS, CDR2 YFSETQ.

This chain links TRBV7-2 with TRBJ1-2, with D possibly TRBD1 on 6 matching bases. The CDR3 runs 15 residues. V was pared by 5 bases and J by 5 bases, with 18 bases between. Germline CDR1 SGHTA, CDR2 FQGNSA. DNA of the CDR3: TGTGCCAGCAGCCCACCACAGGGACCTAGGTATGGCTACACCTTC. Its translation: CASSPPQGPRYGYTF.

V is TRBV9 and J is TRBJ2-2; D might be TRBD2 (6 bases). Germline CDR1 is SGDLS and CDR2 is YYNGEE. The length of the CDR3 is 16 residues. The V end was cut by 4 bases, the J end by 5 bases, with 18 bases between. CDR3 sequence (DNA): TGTGCCAGCAGCTCACCAGACACGGGGGTTACCGGGGAGCTGTTTTTT. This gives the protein CASSSPDTGVTGELFF.